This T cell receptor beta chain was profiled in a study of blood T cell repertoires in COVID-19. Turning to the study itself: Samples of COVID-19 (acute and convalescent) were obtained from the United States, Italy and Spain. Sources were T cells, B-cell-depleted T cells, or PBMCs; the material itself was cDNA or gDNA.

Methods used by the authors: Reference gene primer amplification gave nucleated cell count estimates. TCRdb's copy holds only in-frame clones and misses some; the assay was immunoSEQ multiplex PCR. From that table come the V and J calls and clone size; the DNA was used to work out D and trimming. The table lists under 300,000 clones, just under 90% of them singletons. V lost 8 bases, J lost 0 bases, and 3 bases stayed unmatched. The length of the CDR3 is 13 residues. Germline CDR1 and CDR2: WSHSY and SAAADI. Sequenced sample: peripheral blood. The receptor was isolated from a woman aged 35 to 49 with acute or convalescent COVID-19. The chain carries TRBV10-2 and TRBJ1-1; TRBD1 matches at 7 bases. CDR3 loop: CASEGQLNTEAFF. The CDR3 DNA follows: TGCGCCAGCGAGGGACAGCTGAACACTGAAGCTTTCTTT.